This is a list of T cell receptor beta chains from one sample in a study of cytomegalovirus exposure and HLA in healthy donors. Generated by immunoSEQ multiplex PCR, the TCRdb table keeps only in-frame clones and is missing some. The sample carries under 200,000 clones, 65% to 85% recorded once. The sequencing input was PBMCs. These receptors all stem from a male donor in good health and CMV-seropositive. CDR3s include the opening cysteine and the closing phenylalanine or tryptophan. The D gene is left open where the match is weak. Rows give clone size only sometimes, using once, few, many, or a class for an expanded clone.

J | D | V | size | CDR3 | DNA
TRBJ1-3 | NA | TRBV19 | NA | CASKRAGGNTIYF | TGTGCCTCTAAAAGGGCGGGCGGAAACACCATATATTTT
TRBJ1-3 | TRBD1 | TRBV5-5 | NA | CASSPGQGRNTIYF | TGTGCCAGCAGCCCCGGACAGGGAAGGAACACCATATATTTT
TRBJ2-7 | TRBD1 | TRBV5-8 | once | CASRDRASRQYF | TGTGCCAGCAGGGACAGGGCCAGTCGGCAGTACTTC
TRBJ1-4 | TRBD1 | TRBV28 | NA | CASSFSGTGDEKLFF | TGTGCCAGCAGTTTCTCCGGGACAGGCGATGAAAAACTGTTTTTT
TRBJ2-5 | TRBD1 | TRBV7-2 | NA | CASSLYRTGRETQYF | TGTGCCAGCAGCTTATATCGGACAGGGCGAGAGACCCAGTACTTC
TRBJ1-5 | NA | TRBV2 | NA | CASIEDSLGQPQHF | TGTGCCAGCATCGAGGACAGTCTTGGTCAGCCCCAGCATTTT
TRBJ2-3 | TRBD2 | TRBV5-1 | NA | CASSSSSGSGTDTQYF | TGCGCCAGCAGTTCCTCTAGCGGTAGTGGCACAGATACGCAGTATTTT
TRBJ1-2 | NA | TRBV28 | NA | CASSRNGGLGGYTF | TGTGCCAGCAGTCGGAACGGGGGGTTAGGTGGCTACACCTTC
TRBJ1-5 | NA | TRBV18 | NA | CASSPPGHSGNQPQHF | TGTGCCAGCTCACCTCCGGGACATTCTGGGAATCAGCCCCAGCATTTT
TRBJ2-1 | NA | TRBV9 | NA | CASSVGGGNEQFF | TGTGCCAGCAGCGTAGGAGGTGGCAATGAGCAGTTCTTC
TRBJ2-1 | TRBD2 | TRBV5-1 | NA | CASTPLGREGRNEQFF | TGCGCCAGCACCCCCTTGGGGCGGGAGGGCCGAAATGAGCAGTTCTTC
TRBJ2-3 | NA | TRBV5-1 | NA | CASSLVSSATDTQYF | TGCGCCAGCAGCTTGGTCTCGAGCGCCACAGATACGCAGTATTTT
TRBJ1-1 | NA | TRBV13 | NA | CASSETTKNTEAFF | TGTGCCAGCAGCGAGACAACCAAGAACACTGAAGCTTTCTTT
TRBJ2-7 | NA | TRBV5-1 | NA | CASSLEGAYEQYF | TGCGCCAGCAGCTTAGAGGGTGCCTACGAGCAGTACTTC
TRBJ2-1 | TRBD1 | TRBV5-1 | NA | CASSLGQGAGEQFF | TGCGCCAGCAGCCTGGGTCAGGGGGCAGGAGAGCAGTTCTTC
TRBJ2-3 | NA | TRBV4-2 | NA | CASSQDVEASTDTQYF | TGTGCCAGCAGCCAAGATGTTGAGGCGAGCACAGATACGCAGTATTTT